A selection of T cell receptor beta chains follows, all from one sample in a study of regulatory T cells in long-lasting Graves disease. TCRdb called the multiplex PCR reads again in MiXCR, with one record for every CDR3 protein. The table lists 400,000 to 450,000 distinct CDR3 sequences, around 22% of them singletons, with approximately 25% in the top ten. The input for sequencing was peripheral blood mononuclear cells (PBMCs), taken when the disease was refractory, from a patient treated with antithyroid drugs. The source of these receptors is a female donor with Graves disease. CDR3s include the opening cysteine and the closing phenylalanine or tryptophan. D genes are given only for firm matches. The size of a clone is reported for some rows only, either as once, few or many, or as a class for expanded clones.

d_call	v_call	clone_size	j_call	cdr3_nt	cdr3_aa
NA	TRBV7-2	many	TRBJ1-1	TGTGCCAGCAGCTTATCGAGGGCAGGGTCGGAGATGAACACTGAAGCTTTCTTT	CASSLSRAGSEMNTEAFF
NA	TRBV13	many	TRBJ2-7	TGTGCCAGCAGCGAATTACGGACAGCTTCCTACGAGCAGTACTTC	CASSELRTASYEQYF
TRBD1	TRBV10-3	NA	TRBJ1-3	TGTGCCATCGGGACAGGCTCTGGAAACACCATATATTTT	CAIGTGSGNTIYF
TRBD2	TRBV7-2	few	TRBJ2-7	TGTGCCAGCAGCTTAGGCTATGGTGGGATGCGGGACTACCTTTCCTACGAGCAGTACTTC	CASSLGYGGMRDYLSYEQYF
NA	TRBV10-3	few	TRBJ2-7	TGTGCCATCAGTGAGTCCTCAGCACCCTACGAGCAGTACTTC	CAISESSAPYEQYF
TRBD1	TRBV19	NA	TRBJ1-6	TGTGCCAGCCAAACAGGGGGCGCGCGGTCACCCCTCCACTTT	CASQTGGARSPLHF
NA	TRBV20-1	NA	TRBJ2-5	TGCAGTGCCCCACTAGCCCGGGTTAGAGAGACCCAGTACTTC	CSAPLARVRETQYF
NA	TRBV30	few	TRBJ1-2	TGTGCCTGGAGTGTTACCGGGGCATATGGCTACACCTTC	CAWSVTGAYGYTF
NA	TRBV6-5	many	TRBJ1-1	TGTGCCAGCAGTTCCGGGACAAGACGGACTGAAGCTTTCTTT	CASSSGTRRTEAFF
TRBD2	TRBV3-1	NA	TRBJ2-1	TGTGCCAGCAGCCTAAATATGGGACTAAATGAGCAGTTCTTC	CASSLNMGLNEQFF
TRBD2	TRBV7-2	NA	TRBJ2-2	TGTGCCAGCAGCTTAGGCGGGAGGGCCTATACCGGGGAGCTGTTTTTT	CASSLGGRAYTGELFF
TRBD2	TRBV30	NA	TRBJ2-7	TGTGCCTGGAGTGGAGCGGGAGCTTACGAGCAGTACTTC	CAWSGAGAYEQYF
NA	TRBV9	few	TRBJ1-1	TGTGCCAGCAGGGAATTACAGGGTTTCAACACTGAAGCTTTCTTT	CASRELQGFNTEAFF
NA	TRBV7-3	few	TRBJ1-2	TGTGCCGGCCAACGAGGTGGGAACTATGGCTACACCTTC	CAGQRGGNYGYTF
NA	TRBV20-1	NA	TRBJ1-4	TGCAGTGCTAGAAGGGTCCCCTGGGACGAAAAACTGTTTTTT	CSARRVPWDEKLFF
TRBD1	TRBV7-9	NA	TRBJ1-4	TGTGCCAGCAGCTTCCTCCGGACAGGGAATGAAAAACTGTTTTTT	CASSFLRTGNEKLFF